The source of this T cell receptor (beta chain) is a study of blood T cell repertoires in COVID-19. Deletions cut 11 bases from V and 7 bases from J, with 18 bases between. The CDR3 covers 14 residues. In germline, CDR1 is MDHEN, CDR2 SYDVKM. Authors' processing steps: Scientists estimated how many nucleated cells there were by amplifying reference gene primers. TCRdb keeps only in-frame clones here, not all; method: immunoSEQ multiplex PCR. The V and J calls and the clone size are those of that table, but D and trimming were determined from the DNA. The table shows some 270,000 clones, with about 89% occurring only once.

The TCR sequence derives from a man aged 35 to 55 with active or convalescent COVID-19. The sequencing sample was made of peripheral blood. The J gene is TRBJ1-6, the V gene TRBV28; D gene ambiguous. CDR3 nucleotides: TGTGCCTGCCAGCCGCCACGGGAAAATTCACCCCTCCACTTT. Protein sequence: CACQPPRENSPLHF. Combining the CDR3 with reference TRBV28 and TRBJ1-6 gives the whole variable domain DVKVTQSSRYLVKRTGEKVFLECVQDMDHENMFWYRQDPGLGLRLIYFSYDVKMKEKGDIPEGYSVSREKKERFSLILESASTNQTSMYLCACQPPRENSPLHFGNGTRLTVT.